Listed below are T cell receptor beta chains from one sample, sequenced in a study of blood T cell dynamics during melanoma immunotherapy. TCRdb's copy holds only in-frame clones and misses some; the assay was immunoSEQ multiplex PCR. The table has around 10,000 clones, around four fifths seen once; the top ten hold about 18%. The sequences come from blood, collected from a patient treated with checkpoint blockade. These TCRs come from a human donor with melanoma. Each CDR3 is given with its conserved first and last residue. The D gene is left open where the match is weak. Size is stated for part of the rows, as once, few or many counts, or as a class when the clone is expanded.

TRBV7-3	TRBD1	once	TRBJ1-2	TGTGCCAGCAGCCAAGGCGGACAGGCAAACTATGGCTACACCTTC	CASSQGGQANYGYTF
TRBV5-1	.	.	TRBJ2-3	TGCGCCAGCAGCGTAAGACCTCTAGGGGCTGGCACAGATACGCAGTATTTT	CASSVRPLGAGTDTQYF
TRBV2	TRBD2	.	TRBJ2-7	TGTGCCAGCAGTGAGGGACTAGCGGGAGCCTACGAGCAGTACTTC	CASSEGLAGAYEQYF
TRBV27	.	.	TRBJ1-4	TGTGCCAGCAGTCTATCTGGGACTTGGGGTGAAAAACTGTTTTTT	CASSLSGTWGEKLFF
TRBV7-3	TRBD1	.	TRBJ2-3	TGTGCCAGCAGCGCCCAGGGACAGGGGGTTGATACGCAGTATTTT	CASSAQGQGVDTQYF
TRBV27	.	.	TRBJ2-5	TGTGCCAGCGGACAGAGACAGGACAGTGGAGAGACCCAGTACTTC	CASGQRQDSGETQYF
TRBV9	.	.	TRBJ2-2	TGTGCCAGCAATCCTCACACCGGGGAGCTGTTTTTT	CASNPHTGELFF
TRBV11-2	.	.	TRBJ1-1	TGTGCCAGCAGCTTATACGGGGGGAGTGCCACTGAAGCTTTCTTT	CASSLYGGSATEAFF
TRBV5-1	TRBD1	.	TRBJ1-1	TGCGCCAGCAGCCCGACGGACAGGGGGCGAGGGAACACTGAAGCTTTCTTT	CASSPTDRGRGNTEAFF
TRBV6-6	.	.	TRBJ1-1	TGTGCCAGCAAGCGGGCGGTTAACACTGAAGCTTTCTTT	CASKRAVNTEAFF
TRBV27	.	.	TRBJ2-5	TGTGCCAGCAGTTTTGGGAGCCCCGGGGAGACCCAGTACTTC	CASSFGSPGETQYF
TRBV4-3	.	.	TRBJ2-7	TGCGCCAGCAGCTTGACCACCCGTGAGCAGTACTTC	CASSLTTREQYF
TRBV5-1	.	.	TRBJ2-5	TGCGCCAGCAGCTTGGTGGGTAGAACGGGGGAGACCCAGTACTTC	CASSLVGRTGETQYF
TRBV9	.	.	TRBJ2-2	TGTGCCAGCAGCGTAGGTCCGGGAACGGACACCGGGGAGCTGTTTTTT	CASSVGPGTDTGELFF
TRBV28	.	.	TRBJ2-7	TGTGCCAGCAGTTTTAGGACTCCCTACGAGCAGTACTTC	CASSFRTPYEQYF
TRBV19	.	once	TRBJ1-1	TGTGCCAGTACCCTGTCACGGACGGGAAACACTGAAGCTTTCTTT	CASTLSRTGNTEAFF
TRBV7-6	.	.	TRBJ1-5	TGTGCCAGCAGCCCCAGGGCGTCAGATATAGGGAATCAGCCCCAGCATTTT	CASSPRASDIGNQPQHF
TRBV5-1	.	once	TRBJ2-1	TGCGCCAGCAGGAAGGACGATAACAATGAGCAGTTCTTC	CASRKDDNNEQFF
TRBV5-1	.	.	TRBJ2-6	TGCGCCAGCAGCTTGTCGGCAGCTGGGGCCAACGTCCTGACTTTC	CASSLSAAGANVLTF
TRBV6-4	.	.	TRBJ1-4	TGTGCCAGTATCGTCGTCGGGGTTGAAAAACTGTTTTTT	CASIVVGVEKLFF
TRBV7-7	.	few	TRBJ1-2	TGTGCTAGCACCCCTCTCGGGCCCTCTAACTATGGCTACACCTTC	CASTPLGPSNYGYTF
TRBV7-9	.	.	TRBJ1-2	TGTGCCAGCAGCCAGCTAGCGGCAGAGAACTATGGCTACACCTTC	CASSQLAAENYGYTF
TRBV7-6	.	once	TRBJ1-3	TGTGCCAGCAGCTTAAGCTCTGGAAACACCATATATTTT	CASSLSSGNTIYF
TRBV27	TRBD2	.	TRBJ2-7	TGTGCCAGCAGTGCCCCCCACACTAGCGGGAAGTACGAGCAGTACTTC	CASSAPHTSGKYEQYF
TRBV9	.	.	TRBJ2-2	TGTGCCAGCAGCGTAGGGAACACCGGGGAGCTGTTTTTT	CASSVGNTGELFF
TRBV18	.	.	TRBJ1-1	TGTGCCAGCTCACCACCTCAGGGTTTGGGAACTGAAGCTTTCTTT	CASSPPQGLGTEAFF
TRBV7-6	TRBD2	.	TRBJ2-1	TGTGCCAGCTCACTAGCTTTGACTAGCGGGGTTGGTGAGCAGTTCTTC	CASSLALTSGVGEQFF
TRBV27	.	.	TRBJ2-6	TGTGCCAGCAGTTTGTTCGCGGCCTCTGGGGCCAACGTCCTGACTTTC	CASSLFAASGANVLTF
TRBV11-2	TRBD1	.	TRBJ2-5	TGTGCCAGCAGGTCGGACAGGGGGCCACAAGAGACCCAGTACTTC	CASRSDRGPQETQYF
TRBV5-1	TRBD1	medium-sized	TRBJ1-2	TGCGCCAGCAGCTGGGGAGGACAGGGCGAAGGCTACACCTTC	CASSWGGQGEGYTF
TRBV4-2	.	.	TRBJ1-2	TGTGCCAGCAGCCAAGAGGGGGGGGATAACTATGGCTACACCTTC	CASSQEGGDNYGYTF
TRBV28	.	.	TRBJ1-1	TGTGCCAGCAGTATTTCCACGGTGAACACTGAAGCTTTCTTT	CASSISTVNTEAFF
TRBV11-3	TRBD2	.	TRBJ2-1	TGTGCCAGCAGCCCTCAGCGGGGGAGGTACAATGAGCAGTTCTTC	CASSPQRGRYNEQFF
TRBV5-1	TRBD1	few	TRBJ1-6	TGCGCCAGCAGCTTGCGGGGACAGCAAAATTCACCCCTCCACTTT	CASSLRGQQNSPLHF
TRBV4-1	.	.	TRBJ1-2	TGCGCCAGCAGCCAAGGGACAGCGTCTAACTATGGCTACACCTTC	CASSQGTASNYGYTF
TRBV6-6	.	.	TRBJ1-4	TGTGCCAGCAGTCTAGGGGGAGGTGGTGAAAAACTGTTTTTT	CASSLGGGGEKLFF
TRBV19	.	.	TRBJ2-3	TGTGCCAGTAGTATAGGACTTATCGTCACAGATACGCAGTATTTT	CASSIGLIVTDTQYF
TRBV10-1	.	.	TRBJ1-2	TGCGCCAGCAGTGCCGGGACAAACTATGGCTACACCTTC	CASSAGTNYGYTF
TRBV18	TRBD1	.	TRBJ2-1	TGTGCCAGCTCACCATCAGGGGGAAGCAATGAGCAGTTCTTC	CASSPSGGSNEQFF
TRBV30	.	once	TRBJ1-6	TGTGCCTGGAGTACAGGCTCCTATAATTCACCCCTCCACTTT	CAWSTGSYNSPLHF
TRBV7-9	.	.	TRBJ1-5	TGTGCCAGCAGCACTGGTGATATTAGCAATCAGCCCCAGCATTTT	CASSTGDISNQPQHF
TRBV15	.	.	TRBJ1-5	TGTGCCACCAGCAGAGAATCCGGGACTCAGCCCCAGCATTTT	CATSRESGTQPQHF
TRBV11-2	TRBD2	.	TRBJ2-2	TGTGCCAGCAGCTTTAGCGGGAGTGTGATCGGGGAGCTGTTTTTT	CASSFSGSVIGELFF
TRBV4-3	.	.	TRBJ2-1	TGCGCCAGCAGCCGCGAGTCTCTCTCCTACAATGAGCAGTTCTTC	CASSRESLSYNEQFF
TRBV6-9	.	.	TRBJ2-5	TGTGCCAGCAGTTACGTAGGGTCCAGAAAGACCCAGTACTTC	CASSYVGSRKTQYF
TRBV13	TRBD2	.	TRBJ2-2	TGTGCCAGCAGTTATAGGACTAGCGGAAGCACCGGGGAGCTGTTTTTT	CASSYRTSGSTGELFF
TRBV7-3	.	.	TRBJ2-1	TGTGCCAGCAGCTTAGGGGGACACCAATCCTACAATGAGCAGTTCTTC	CASSLGGHQSYNEQFF
TRBV5-1	.	.	TRBJ1-5	TGCGCCAGCAGCTTAGGGGTTGAGCAGCCCCAGCATTTT	CASSLGVEQPQHF
TRBV7-9	TRBD2	.	TRBJ2-3	TGTGCCAGCAGCCTGCAACTAGCGGGGCGCACAGATACGCAGTATTTT	CASSLQLAGRTDTQYF
TRBV27	.	.	TRBJ2-7	TGTGCCAGCAGTTCCCAAAACTCCGTCGAGCAGTACTTC	CASSSQNSVEQYF
TRBV6-6	.	.	TRBJ2-3	TGTGCCAGCAGTTCACAACAGGGTCGGGATACGCAGTATTTT	CASSSQQGRDTQYF
TRBV5-1	.	.	TRBJ2-5	TGCGCCAGCAGCTTTGGAAACCCCGGGGGGCAGGAGACCCAGTACTTC	CASSFGNPGGQETQYF
TRBV11-2	.	.	TRBJ2-7	TGTGCCAGCAGCCCCCAGACAGTCTACGAGCAGTACTTC	CASSPQTVYEQYF
TRBV7-9	TRBD2	.	TRBJ2-3	TGCGCCAGCAGCCAAGAAGAAGGACTAGCGCTCACAGATACGCAGTATTTT	CASSQEEGLALTDTQYF
TRBV19	.	.	TRBJ1-1	TGTGCCAGTAGTGGACGAACGGGCAGGACTGAAGCTTTCTTT	CASSGRTGRTEAFF
TRBV11-3	.	.	TRBJ2-1	TGTGCCAGCACTAGGGCCAACTACAATGAGCAGTTCTTC	CASTRANYNEQFF
TRBV18	TRBD1	.	TRBJ2-2	TGTGCCAGCCAGAGGACAGGGGGCAACACCGGGGAGCTGTTTTTT	CASQRTGGNTGELFF